The 15 T cell receptor beta chains listed next were all sequenced from one sample in a study of blood T cell repertoires in COVID-19. Clones were sequenced by immunoSEQ multiplex PCR, and TCRdb holds only the in-frame ones, with some missing. The sample lists over 120,000 clones; about 80% were seen once. Material: PBMCs or T cells enriched from blood (not recorded which). The receptors stem from a woman in her fifties or sixties who had recovered from COVID-19.

This rearrangement joins TRBV28 to TRBJ2-7; the match to TRBD1 covers 10 bases. Germline V gene data show CDR1 as MDHEN and CDR2 as SYDVKM. The CDR3 is 14 amino acids. The J segment lost 4 bases and the V segment lost 5 bases, leaving 5 bases of the junction unmatched. CDR3 sequence (DNA): TGTGCCAGCAGTCGGGGACAGGGGTCGTACGAGCAGTACGTC. Amino acid sequence: CASSRGQGSYEQYV.

The chain recombines TRBV28 with TRBJ2-3, with 10 nucleotides matching TRBD2. V dropped 5 bases and J dropped 3; count of bases not matched to a gene: 5. The germline gives CDR1 MDHEN, CDR2 SYDVKM. The CDR3 is 15 residues long. The CDR3 region is CASSLLAGETDTQYF. In DNA, the CDR3 is TGTGCCAGCAGTCTCCTAGCGGGAGAGACAGATACGCAGTATTTT.

The rearrangement uses TRBV5-1 and TRBJ2-7; maybe TRBD2 (6 bases). Per the germline V gene, CDR1 is SGHRS and CDR2 is YFSETQ. The CDR3 extends over 12 amino acids. Trimming stripped 4 bases from V and 6 bases from J, with 11 bases between. The CDR3 coding sequence is TGCGCCAGCAGCGAGCCGGAGGGCGAGCAGTACTTC. This sequence encodes CASSEPEGEQYF. Looking up the rest from reference TRBV5-1 and TRBJ2-7 gives the full variable domain: KAGVTQTPRYLIKTRGQQVTLSCSPISGHRSVSWYQQTPGQGLQFLFEYFSETQRNKGNFPGRFSGRQFSNSRSEMNVSTLELGDSALYLCASSEPEGEQYFGPGTRLTVT.

The rearrangement uses TRBV7-9 and TRBJ1-3; D not certain. CDR1 and CDR2 from the germline V gene are SEHNR and FQNEAQ (reference sequence). V was clipped by 5 bases and J by 0 bases, with 8 bases between them. This CDR3 is built from 14 residues. The CDR3 spells CASSPLFSGNTIYF. In nucleotides, the CDR3 is TGTGCCAGCAGCCCCCTCTTCTCTGGAAACACCATATATTTT.

J is TRBJ1-2 and V is TRBV6-5, with a possible D match to TRBD1 (5 bases). CDR3 size: 15 residues. V was cut by 7 bases and J by 3 bases, with 18 bases left in between. Germline CDR1 MNHEY, CDR2 SVGAGI. The CDR3, as DNA: TGTGCCAGCATTAGGGAGGGGCTGGGATACTATGGCTACACCTTC. This codes for CASIREGLGYYGYTF.

In its sample, this clone was seen a few times. This chain connects TRBV25-1 to TRBJ2-1; the match to TRBD1 covers 10 bases. The junction had 10 bases not matched to a gene; V was cut back by 4 bases and J by 1 base. From germline, CDR1 is MGHDK and CDR2 SYGVNS. This CDR3 spans 18 amino acids. The CDR3 here is CASSGSSDRGASYNEQFF. In DNA form, the CDR3 reads TGTGCCAGCAGTGGGTCTTCGGACAGGGGGGCGTCCTACAATGAGCAGTTCTTC.

The J gene is TRBJ2-5, the V gene TRBV4-2, with D uncertain. Between the trimmed V and J ends, which lost 0 bases and 2 bases, there was a span of 7 bases. The CDR3 is 14 residues long. Germline loops: CDR1 LGHNA, CDR2 YNFKEQ. Here the CDR3 reads CASSQEPRQETQYF. The CDR3 coding sequence is TGTGCCAGCAGCCAAGAGCCTAGACAAGAGACCCAGTACTTC.

The CDR3 DNA reads TGTGCCAGCAGCGAGGGCGGGGCGGGGTACGAGCAGTACGTC. Translated, it gives CASSEGGAGYEQYV. V usage is TRBV11-2 and J usage is TRBJ2-7, with a tentative D call TRBD2 (6 bases). V lost 5 bases, J lost 4 bases, and 15 bases lay in between. The CDR3 runs to 14 residues. Germline CDR1 is SGHAT and CDR2 is FQNNGV.

The CDR3 nucleotides are TGTGCCAGCTCATCCTGGAATTATGGGGGGGAGCAGTACGTC. This gives the protein CASSSWNYGGEQYV. J is TRBJ2-7 and V is TRBV18; D might be TRBD2 (6 bases). Germline V gives CDR1 KGHSH, CDR2 LQKENI. The V and J ends lost 5 bases and 7 bases respectively, with 18 bases between them. The CDR3 length is 14 residues.

The rearrangement uses TRBV12-3 or TRBV12-4 and TRBJ2-5; TRBD2 matches 7 bases. The J segment lost 3 bases and the V segment lost 6 bases, leaving 4 bases of the junction unmatched. The CDR3 sequence is 13 residues long. The CDR3 DNA sequence: TGTGCCAGCAGGGCTGCGGGGGAAGAGACCCAGTACTTC. Protein sequence: CASRAAGEETQYF.

The chain employs TRBV7-9 and TRBJ2-2; a weak D match, TRBD1 (6 bases). Trimming removed 6 bases from V and 5 bases from J, with 13 bases in between. There are 14 residues in the CDR3. CDR1 and CDR2 (germline): SEHNR, FQNEAQ (reference sequence). CDR3 loop: CASSRTQGTGELFF. DNA of the CDR3: TGTGCCAGCAGTCGAACCCAGGGGACCGGGGAGCTGTTTTTT. Combining the CDR3 with reference TRBV7-9 and TRBJ2-2 gives the whole variable domain DTGVSQNPRHKITKRGQNVTFRCDPISEHNRLYWYRQTLGQGPEFLTYFQNEAQLEKSRLLSDRFSAERPKGSFSTLEIQRTEQGDSAMYLCASSRTQGTGELFFGEGSRLTVL.

V and J are TRBV18 and TRBJ1-1; TRBD1 aligns across 8 bases. Germline V gene data show CDR1 as KGHSH and CDR2 as LQKENI. This CDR3 is 14 amino acids long. The J segment lost 9 bases and the V segment lost 3 bases, leaving 9 bases of the junction unmatched. The CDR3 nucleotides are TGTGCCAGCTCACCCCCGGCGGACAGGGACAAAGCTTTCTTT. Its protein is CASSPPADRDKAFF.

The CDR3 sequence is CAWRELGVSSGNTIYF. CDR3 nucleotide sequence: TGTGCCTGGAGGGAGTTAGGAGTGAGCTCTGGAAACACCATATATTTT. V is TRBV30 and J is TRBJ1-3, with unresolved D. This CDR3 comprises 16 residues. CDR1 and CDR2 from the germline V gene are GTSNPN and SVGIG (reference sequence). The V end was cut by 3 bases, the J end by 0 bases, with 15 bases between.

The CDR3 DNA reads TGTGCCAGCAGACACTCGACAGGGGCGTATGGCTACACCTTC. This sequence encodes CASRHSTGAYGYTF. V gene TRBV28 combines with J gene TRBJ1-2, with 8 bases matching TRBD1. In germline, CDR1 is MDHEN, CDR2 SYDVKM. Germline trimming cut 6 bases from V and 5 bases from J; bases unmatched to any gene: 8. The CDR3 is 14 amino acids.

This rearrangement joins TRBV28 to TRBJ1-6; no firm D call. Germline assignment: CDR1 MDHEN and CDR2 SYDVKM. The CDR3 covers 17 residues. Between the trimmed V and J ends, which lost 2 bases and 0 bases, there was a span of 11 bases. The CDR3 DNA reads TGTGCCAGCAGTTTAAGTCCTGCGGACTCCTATAATTCACCCCTCCACTTT. Its translation is CASSLSPADSYNSPLHF.